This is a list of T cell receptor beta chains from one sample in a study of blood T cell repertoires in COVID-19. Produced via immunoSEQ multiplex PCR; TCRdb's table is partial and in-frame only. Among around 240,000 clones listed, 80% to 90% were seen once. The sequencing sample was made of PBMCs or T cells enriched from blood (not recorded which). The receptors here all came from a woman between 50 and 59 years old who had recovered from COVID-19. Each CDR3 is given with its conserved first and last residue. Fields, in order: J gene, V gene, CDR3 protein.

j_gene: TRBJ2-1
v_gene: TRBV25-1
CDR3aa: CASPQGSSYNEQFF

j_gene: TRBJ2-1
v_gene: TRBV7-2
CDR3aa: CASRGTRAYNEQFF

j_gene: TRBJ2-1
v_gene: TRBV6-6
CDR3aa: CASRDRTYNEQFF

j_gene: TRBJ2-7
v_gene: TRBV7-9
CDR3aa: CASSLADRAVEQYF

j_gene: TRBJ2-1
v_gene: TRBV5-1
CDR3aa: CASSKAGGENEQFF

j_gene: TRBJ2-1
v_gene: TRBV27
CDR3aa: CASSLRQFF

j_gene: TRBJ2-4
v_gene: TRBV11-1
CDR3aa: CASSFEYGAKNIQYF

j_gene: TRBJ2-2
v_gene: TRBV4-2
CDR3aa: CASSQDPLTGSTGELFF

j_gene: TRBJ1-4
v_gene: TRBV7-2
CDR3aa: CASSLWGYEKLFF

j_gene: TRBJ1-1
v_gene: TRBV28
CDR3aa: CASINPGGTEAFF

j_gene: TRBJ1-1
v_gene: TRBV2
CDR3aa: CASGTGGMNTEAFF

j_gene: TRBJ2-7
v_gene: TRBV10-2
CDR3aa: CASPGTLDEQYF

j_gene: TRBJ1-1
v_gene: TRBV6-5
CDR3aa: CASSSGTGETAEAFF

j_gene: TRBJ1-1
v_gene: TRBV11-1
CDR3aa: CASSLWRRFDEAFF

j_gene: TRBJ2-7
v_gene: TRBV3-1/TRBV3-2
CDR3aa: CASSQDPRPYEQYF

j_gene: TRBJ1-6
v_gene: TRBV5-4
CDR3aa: CASSPQGGNSPLHF

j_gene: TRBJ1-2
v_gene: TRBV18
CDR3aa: CASSPGTDYGYTF

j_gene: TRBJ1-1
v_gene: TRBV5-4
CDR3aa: CASSLTENTEAFF

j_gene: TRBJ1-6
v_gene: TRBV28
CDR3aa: CASSRGDRGSYNSPLHF

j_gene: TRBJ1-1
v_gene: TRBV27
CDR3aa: CASSLGPGQGAGEAFF

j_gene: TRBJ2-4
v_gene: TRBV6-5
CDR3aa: CASGGTAKNIQYF

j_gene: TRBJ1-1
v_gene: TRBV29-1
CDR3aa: CSVAEPNTEAFF

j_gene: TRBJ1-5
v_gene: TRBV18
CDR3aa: CASSPGGDGQPQHF

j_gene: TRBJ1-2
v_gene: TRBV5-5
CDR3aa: CASSFLTGYTF

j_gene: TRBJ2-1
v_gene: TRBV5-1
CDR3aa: CASSLVLGTGTYNEQFF

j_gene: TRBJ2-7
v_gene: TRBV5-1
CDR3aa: CASSSAPSGIGSYEQYF

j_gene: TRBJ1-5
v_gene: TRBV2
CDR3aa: CASSTDRGLSQPQHF

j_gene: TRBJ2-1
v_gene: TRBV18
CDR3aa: CASSPGTTGNEQFF

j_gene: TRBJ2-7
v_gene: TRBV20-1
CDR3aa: CSASKDRGYEQYF

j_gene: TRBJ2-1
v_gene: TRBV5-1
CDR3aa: CASSLPGNEQFF

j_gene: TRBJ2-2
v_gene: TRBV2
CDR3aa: CASSEYYGELFF

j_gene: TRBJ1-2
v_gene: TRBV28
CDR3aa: CASSFHRAPGYTF

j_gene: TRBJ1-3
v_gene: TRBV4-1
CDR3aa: CASSQEVTASGNTIYF

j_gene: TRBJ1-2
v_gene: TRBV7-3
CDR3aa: CASTPGAGGVYGYTF

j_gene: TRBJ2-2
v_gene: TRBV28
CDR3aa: CASTRTGVYTGELFF

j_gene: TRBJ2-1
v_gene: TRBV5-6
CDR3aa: CASSYPGVAGSEQFF

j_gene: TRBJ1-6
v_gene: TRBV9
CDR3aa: CASSVGGGPNSPLHF

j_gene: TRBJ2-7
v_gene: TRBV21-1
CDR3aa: CASSKVGASGSTYEQYF

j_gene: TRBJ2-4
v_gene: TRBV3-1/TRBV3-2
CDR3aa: CASSRSGLNGGIQYF

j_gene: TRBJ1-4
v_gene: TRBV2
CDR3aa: CASLGSRGADEKLFF

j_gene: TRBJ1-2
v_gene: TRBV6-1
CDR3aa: CASSEQNYGYTF

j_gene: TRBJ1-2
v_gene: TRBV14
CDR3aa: CASSQDLRHGLYGYTF

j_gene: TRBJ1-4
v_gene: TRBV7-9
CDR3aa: CASSFNQGAKLFF

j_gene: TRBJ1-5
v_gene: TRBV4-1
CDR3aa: CASSQGGGSGNQPQHF

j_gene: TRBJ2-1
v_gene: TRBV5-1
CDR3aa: CASSLGGRRTNEQFF

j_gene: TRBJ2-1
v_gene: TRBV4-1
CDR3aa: CASSQDMGLAYNEQFF

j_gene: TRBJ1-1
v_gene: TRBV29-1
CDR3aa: CSVEEWGGKNTEAFF

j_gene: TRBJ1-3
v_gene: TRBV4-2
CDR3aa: CASSPTGRSGNTIYF

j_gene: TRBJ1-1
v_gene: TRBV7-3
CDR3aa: CASSPRGPYTEAFF

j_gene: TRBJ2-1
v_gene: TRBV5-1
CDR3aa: CASRDATSPYNEQFF